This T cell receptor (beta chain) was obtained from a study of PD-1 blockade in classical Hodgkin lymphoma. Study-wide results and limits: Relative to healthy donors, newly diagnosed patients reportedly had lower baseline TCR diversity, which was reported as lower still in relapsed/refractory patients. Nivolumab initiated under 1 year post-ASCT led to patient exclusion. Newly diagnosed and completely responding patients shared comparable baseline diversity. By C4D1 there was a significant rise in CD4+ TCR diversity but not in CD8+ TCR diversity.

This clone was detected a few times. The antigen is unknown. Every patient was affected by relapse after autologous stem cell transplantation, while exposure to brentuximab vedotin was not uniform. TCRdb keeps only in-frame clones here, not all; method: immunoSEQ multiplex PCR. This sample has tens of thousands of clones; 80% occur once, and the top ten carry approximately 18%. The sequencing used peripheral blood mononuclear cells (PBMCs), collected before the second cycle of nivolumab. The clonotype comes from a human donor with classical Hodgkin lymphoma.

Written as DNA, the CDR3 is TGTGCCAGCAGTTCGGGCAGGGAGGTCTCTAACTATGGCTACACCTTC. Its protein product is CASSSGREVSNYGYTF. The genes are TRBV6-5 and TRBJ1-2, with D perhaps matching TRBD1 (5 bases). The CDR3 totals 16 residues. V lost 4 bases and J lost 0, with 15 bases in between. Looked up from germline, CDR1 is MNHEY and CDR2 is SVGAGI.